Listed below are T cell receptor beta chains from one sample, sequenced in a study of tumor and adjacent non-tumor tissue in lung cancer. From the multiplex PCR reads, TCRdb called clonotypes with MiXCR, one entry per CDR3 protein. There are some 120,000 distinct CDR3 sequences in the sample; 66% occur only once, and about 13% lies in the top ten. The specimen sequenced was lung tumor tissue. The receptor set was obtained from a man under 40 with non-small cell lung cancer. The CDR3 runs from the conserved cysteine through the conserved F or W. D genes are given only for firm matches. The size of a clone is reported for some rows only, either as once, few or many, or as a class for expanded clones.

J | V | size | D | DNA | CDR3
TRBJ2-1 | TRBV6-2/TRBV6-3 | many | TRBD2 | TGTGCCAGCAGGACTAGCGGGGACAATGAGCAGTTCTTC | CASRTSGDNEQFF
TRBJ2-7 | TRBV20-1 | many | TRBD2 | TGCAGTGCCGCCTCATTAGCGGGTTTTTACGAGCAGTACTTC | CSAASLAGFYEQYF
TRBJ1-2 | TRBV7-9 | many | - | TGTGCCAGCAGCTTAGAAATACAGGGCCATGGCTACACCTTC | CASSLEIQGHGYTF
TRBJ2-1 | TRBV20-1 | large | TRBD2 | TGCAGTGCTAGAACGGCGGGGGGGCATAATGAGCAGTTCTTC | CSARTAGGHNEQFF
TRBJ1-1 | TRBV6-5 | few | - | TGTGCCAGCAATTGGATAGGGAACACTGAAGCTTTCTTT | CASNWIGNTEAFF
TRBJ1-5 | TRBV11-2 | - | TRBD1 | TGTGCCAGCAGCTTACAGGGGGGTTATAGTGATCAGCCCCAGCATTTT | CASSLQGGYSDQPQHF
TRBJ2-5 | TRBV5-1 | - | TRBD2 | TGCGCCAGCAGCTACACCGGGACTAGCGGCTCCACACAGTGCTTC | CASSYTGTSGSTQCF
TRBJ2-3 | TRBV6-5 | - | - | TGTGCCAGCAGTTACTCGTTCGATACGCGGTATTTT | CASSYSFDTRYF
TRBJ2-3 | TRBV5-5 | few | TRBD1 | TGTGTCAGCAGCTTGGCACAGGGGGCCGCCACAGATACGCAGTATTTT | CVSSLAQGAATDTQYF
TRBJ2-1 | TRBV11-3 | - | - | TGTGCCAGTAGCCTCCTACCCGATGAGCAGTTCTTC | CASSLLPDEQFF
TRBJ2-3 | TRBV12-5 | - | - | TGTGCTAGTGGGCGAGGGAAGGAAGATACGCAGTATTTT | CASGRGKEDTQYF
TRBJ2-5 | TRBV12-3/TRBV12-4 | many | TRBD1 | TGTGCCAGCAGTACCCGGGACAGGGAATCCCAAGAGACCCAGTACTTC | CASSTRDRESQETQYF
TRBJ2-1 | TRBV24-1 | - | - | TGTACCACCAGTGAACCCGGACATGGAGCTCAGTTCTTC | CTTSEPGHGAQFF
TRBJ2-1 | TRBV20-1 | once | TRBD2 | TGCAGTGCTGATAGCGGGGGGGCCTACAATGTGCAGTTCTTC | CSADSGGAYNVQFF
TRBJ2-3 | TRBV12-5 | many | TRBD1 | TGTGCTAGTGGCCGGGACAGTAGGGAAGATACGCAGTATTTT | CASGRDSREDTQYF
TRBJ2-3 | TRBV12-3/TRBV12-4 | - | - | TGTGCCAGCAGTTTTCACTCTAACGGGATCACAGATACGCAGTATTTT | CASSFHSNGITDTQYF
TRBJ2-2 | TRBV24-1 | - | TRBD1 | TGTGCCACCAGTGATTCCGGGACAGGCGACACCGGGGAGCTGTTTTTT | CATSDSGTGDTGELFF
TRBJ1-6 | TRBV18 | - | TRBD1 | TGTGCCAGCTCACTCAGGGACAGCCGTAATTCACCCATCCACTTT | CASSLRDSRNSPIHF
TRBJ2-3 | TRBV20-1 | - | TRBD1 | TGCAATACTAGAGATCACTGGACAGGGGCCACAGATACGCAGTATTTT | CNTRDHWTGATDTQYF
TRBJ2-1 | TRBV11-2 | - | TRBD2 | TGTGCCAGCAGTTACAGCGTAAGCGGGGGCTACAATGAGCAGTTCTTC | CASSYSVSGGYNEQFF
TRBJ2-1 | TRBV20-1 | - | - | TGCAGTACTCTTGAGGGGGGATCTAATGAGCAGTTTTTC | CSTLEGGSNEQFF
TRBJ1-3 | TRBV6-6 | - | - | TGTGCCAGTAGTTATGGGCAGCTTGAGAGCTCTGGAAACACCACATATTTT | CASSYGQLESSGNTTYF
TRBJ1-1 | TRBV20-1 | - | - | TGCAGTCCTAGAGACCGGCTGGTGGGGGCTTTCTTT | CSPRDRLVGAFF
TRBJ2-5 | TRBV11-1 | - | - | TGTGTCAGCAGTGCCGACACGTACCAAGAGACCCAGTACTTT | CVSSADTYQETQYF